This T cell receptor beta chain came from a study of T cell responses to AZD1222 COVID-19 vaccine. Findings of the study overall: The donors showed a predominance of white British ancestry and of females, with possible underestimation of clonal diversity.

Assay: immunoSEQ multiplex PCR; the TCRdb copy retains only in-frame clones and omits some. The sample lists around 130,000 clones, around 83% seen once, with approximately 12% in the top ten. V shed 3 bases and J shed 0 bases, with 8 bases lying between them. Germline lookup yields CDR1 ENHRY and CDR2 SYGVKD. This CDR3 is 15 amino acids long. About this clone: Its antigen remains unidentified.

The rearrangement links TRBV10-3 to TRBJ2-2, with D uncertain. This sample comprised peripheral blood, obtained on day 0 of AZD1222 vaccination. The clonotype was recovered from an adult in good health. CDR3 in amino acids: CAISETVANTGELFF. The CDR3 bases are TGTGCCATCAGTGAAACGGTAGCGAACACCGGGGAGCTGTTTTTT.